The rows below give T cell receptor beta chains drawn from one sample of a study of blood T cells in healthy people across ages. In TCRdb, the 5' RACE reads were re-called with MiXCR into one record per CDR3 protein. The data contain fewer than 800,000 distinct CDR3 sequences, approximately 50% of them singletons. Sequenced material: blood. The receptors shown here come from a woman aged 55-70 years in good health. Each CDR3 is given with its conserved first and last residue. Fields, in order: CDR3 protein, J gene, clone size, V gene, D gene. A D gene is named only where the DNA matches it firmly. The listing skips clone size in some rows; elsewhere it reads once, few, many or a size class.

CASSLGHAYNEQFF TRBJ2-1 few TRBV7-2 NA
CSGEGGDPYNEQFF TRBJ2-1 few TRBV29-1 NA
CASSHSGSYEQYF TRBJ2-7 NA TRBV27 NA
CASSLEGPPNNEQFF TRBJ2-1 few TRBV5-1 NA
CASSLAERGASGRVEQFF TRBJ2-1 NA TRBV7-8 TRBD2
CSARDGSQPQHF TRBJ1-5 NA TRBV20-1 NA
CASSLGVQNTEAFF TRBJ1-1 once TRBV5-1 NA
CASSLSGQTNEKLFF TRBJ1-4 NA TRBV7-9 NA
CASSQEYRTPAYEQYF TRBJ2-7 NA TRBV4-2 NA
CASSHRQGFHTEAFF TRBJ1-1 NA TRBV6-5 TRBD1
CSATRLAGGRGETQYF TRBJ2-5 NA TRBV20-1 TRBD2
CASSPGGSGSINEQFF TRBJ2-1 NA TRBV6-5 TRBD2
CSAYNPQLETQYF TRBJ2-5 many TRBV20-1 NA
CASSPAVRQQTNEQFF TRBJ2-1 NA TRBV7-3 NA
CSASGVGVDIQYF TRBJ2-4 NA TRBV20-1 NA
CASSPSVQETQYF TRBJ2-5 NA TRBV18 NA
CASSLLVSAGEQYF TRBJ2-7 few TRBV7-9 NA
CASSFAGQDQPQHF TRBJ1-5 few TRBV7-2 TRBD1
CASSTHSSLTGTSGYEQYF TRBJ2-7 many TRBV28 TRBD2
CASSPGTGDAGANVLTF TRBJ2-6 NA TRBV11-2 TRBD1
CASSSTPSLGQFF TRBJ2-1 NA TRBV7-3 NA
CASKDTLAGVREQFF TRBJ2-1 NA TRBV28 TRBD2
CASSSPTNYGYTF TRBJ1-2 few TRBV7-9 NA
CASSFDQGSADTQYF TRBJ2-3 NA TRBV11-3 NA
CASSYGDRNSPLHF TRBJ1-6 NA TRBV6-2/TRBV6-3 TRBD1
CASSTRQKLAKNIQYF TRBJ2-4 few TRBV7-9 NA
CSARDHYRQETQYF TRBJ2-5 NA TRBV20-1 NA
CASMSPGGETQYF TRBJ2-5 NA TRBV5-1 NA
CASSLDWGSEKLFF TRBJ1-4 NA TRBV7-2 NA
CAISDDGQRGAFF TRBJ1-1 NA TRBV10-3 NA
CASSEAGGVRGYTF TRBJ1-2 NA TRBV2 NA
CSVGPSTTYEQYF TRBJ2-7 NA TRBV29-1 NA
CSFHVGGDTQYF TRBJ2-3 NA TRBV29-1 NA
CAISDGQRFGVEQYF TRBJ2-7 few TRBV10-3 NA
CSAPVGSNTEAFF TRBJ1-1 once TRBV20-1 NA
CASSVGVAAQETQYF TRBJ2-5 few TRBV9 NA
CASSLGAGFYEQYF TRBJ2-7 NA TRBV12-3/TRBV12-4 NA
CASSLVATSSYEQYF TRBJ2-7 NA TRBV7-6 NA
CASGSDSMNTEAFF TRBJ1-1 NA TRBV12-5 NA
CASSYGAASSYEQYF TRBJ2-7 few TRBV6-6 NA
CSAGRGGRETRSYNEQFF TRBJ2-1 NA TRBV20-1 TRBD2
CSAALGQGAGELFF TRBJ2-2 NA TRBV29-1 TRBD1
CAIRETIKNNEQFF TRBJ2-1 NA TRBV10-3 NA
CSVVEYDIQYF TRBJ2-4 many TRBV29-1 NA
CSVRQKKETQYF TRBJ2-5 NA TRBV29-1 NA
CSALRRQQETQYF TRBJ2-5 many TRBV20-1 NA
CASSTYRGPANTGELFF TRBJ2-2 many TRBV11-3 TRBD1
CASRESVAGLHEQYF TRBJ2-7 NA TRBV2 TRBD2
CASSQDLGLEYNEQFF TRBJ2-1 few TRBV4-3 TRBD2
CASSLLGTGYNEQFF TRBJ2-1 NA TRBV5-1 NA
CASSALQGDGGDTQYF TRBJ2-3 few TRBV9 TRBD1
CASRTVAGGDNEQFF TRBJ2-1 NA TRBV5-1 TRBD2
CSARDLQGCGYTF TRBJ1-2 NA TRBV20-1 NA
CASGSISSRDRIPYEQYF TRBJ2-7 NA TRBV7-9 TRBD1
CSGVGGRSYNEQFF TRBJ2-1 NA TRBV20-1 TRBD2